This T cell receptor (beta chain) came from a study of cytomegalovirus exposure and HLA in healthy donors. Primers included in the PCR were 60 Vbeta and 13 Jbeta primers. Profiling relied on immunoSEQ multiplex PCR, and the TCRdb table lists in-frame clones only, not all of them. The sample records roughly 180,000 clones, under 90% being singletons. The CDR3 covers 13 residues. V shed 3 bases, J shed 3 bases, and the junction held 3 bases outside the gene matches. Looked up from germline, CDR1 is SGHKS and CDR2 is YYEKEE (reference sequence). Regarding donors, all were healthy bone marrow donors. Study-wide points: Being indistinguishable, some V segments were excluded, TRBV6-2 and TRBV6-3 among them.

Points on this clone: What it recognizes is unknown.

The V call is TRBV5-5, the J call TRBJ2-7, with 7 bases identical to TRBD1. The TCR sequence derives from a man between 18 and 29 years old in good health and CMV-seronegative. The source material was PBMCs. CDR3 sequence: CASSWGTDYEQYF. The CDR3 DNA reads as TGTGCCAGCAGCTGGGGGACAGACTACGAGCAGTACTTC. The full variable domain, rest sourced from reference TRBV5-5 and TRBJ2-7, is DAGVTQSPTHLIKTRGQQVTLRCSPISGHKSVSWYQQVLGQGPQFIFQYYEKEERGRGNFPDRFSARQFPNYSSELNVNALLLGDSALYLCASSWGTDYEQYFGPGTRLTVT.